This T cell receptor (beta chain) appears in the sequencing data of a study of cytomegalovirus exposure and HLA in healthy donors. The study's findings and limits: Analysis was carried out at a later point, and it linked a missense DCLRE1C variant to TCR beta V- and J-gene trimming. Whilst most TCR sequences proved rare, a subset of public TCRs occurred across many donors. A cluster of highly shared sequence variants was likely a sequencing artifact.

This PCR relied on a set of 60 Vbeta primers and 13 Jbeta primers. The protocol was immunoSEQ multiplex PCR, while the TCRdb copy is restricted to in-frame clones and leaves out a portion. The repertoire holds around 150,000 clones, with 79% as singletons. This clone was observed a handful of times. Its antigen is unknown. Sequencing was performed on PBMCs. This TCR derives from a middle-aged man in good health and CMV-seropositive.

CDR3 sequence: CASTGGGYEQYF. DNA for the CDR3: TGTGCCAGCACAGGGGGAGGTTACGAGCAGTACTTC. The chain couples TRBV2 to TRBJ2-7; D possibly corresponds to TRBD1 (7 bases). CDR3 size: 12 residues. V was cut by 7 bases and J by 4 bases, with 11 bases left in between. Germline V lookup: CDR1 SNHLY, CDR2 FYNNEI.